Included here is one T cell receptor beta chain sequence, with context. This sample was taken from a study of blood T cell repertoires in COVID-19. As handled by the study authors: Researchers report that nucleated cell counts were estimated from reference gene primer amplification. The repertoire was sequenced with immunoSEQ multiplex PCR; TCRdb's copy has only in-frame clones and lacks some. V and J calls and clone size come straight from that table; D and trimming were deduced from the DNA. Of hundreds of thousands of clones listed, roughly 90% were seen once; the top ten hold 2% to 2.5%. V shed 7 bases and J 6 bases; nucleotides not matched to a gene: 7. This CDR3 is built from 13 residues. CDR1 is SNHLY and CDR2 is FYNNEI in the germline V gene.

The rearrangement links TRBV2 to TRBJ1-1, with 8 positions matching TRBD1. Material for sequencing was peripheral blood. The receptor was derived from a woman aged 45 to 65 with acute or convalescent COVID-19. The CDR3 DNA reads TGTGCCAGCACCCTAGACAGGGGCCCTGAAGCTTTCTTT. Its translation: CASTLDRGPEAFF.